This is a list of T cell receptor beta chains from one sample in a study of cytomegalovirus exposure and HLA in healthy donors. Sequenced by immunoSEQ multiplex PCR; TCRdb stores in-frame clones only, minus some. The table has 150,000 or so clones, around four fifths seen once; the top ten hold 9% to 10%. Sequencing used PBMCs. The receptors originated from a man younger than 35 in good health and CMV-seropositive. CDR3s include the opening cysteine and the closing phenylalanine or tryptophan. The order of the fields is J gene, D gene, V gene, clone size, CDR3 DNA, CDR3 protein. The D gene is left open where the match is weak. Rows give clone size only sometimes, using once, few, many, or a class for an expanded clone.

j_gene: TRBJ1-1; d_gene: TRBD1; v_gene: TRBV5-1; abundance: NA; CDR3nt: TGCGCCAGCAGCCTAGGGGGCGGGACTGAAGCTTTCTTT; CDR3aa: CASSLGGGTEAFF
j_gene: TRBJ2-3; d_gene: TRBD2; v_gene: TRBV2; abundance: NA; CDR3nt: TGTGCCAGCAGTGTCAGGACTAGCGGACAGAGCACAGATACGCAGTATTTT; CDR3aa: CASSVRTSGQSTDTQYF
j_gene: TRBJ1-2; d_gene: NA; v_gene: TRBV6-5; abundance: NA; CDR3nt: TGTGCCAGCAGCCCCGGTATGGGCTACACCTTC; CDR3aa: CASSPGMGYTF
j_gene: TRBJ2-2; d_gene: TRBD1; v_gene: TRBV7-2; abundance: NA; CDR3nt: TGTGCCAGCAGCTACAGGGGTACCGGGGAGCTGTTTTTT; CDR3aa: CASSYRGTGELFF
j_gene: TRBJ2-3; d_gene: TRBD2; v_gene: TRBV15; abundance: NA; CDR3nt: TGTGCCACCAGCAGCGGAATGACTAGCTTTAACACAGATACGCAGTATTTT; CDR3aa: CATSSGMTSFNTDTQYF
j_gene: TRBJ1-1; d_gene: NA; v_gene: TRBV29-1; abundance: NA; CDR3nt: TGCAGCGTTGTCGGAGCTTTTGAAGCCTTCTTT; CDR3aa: CSVVGAFEAFF
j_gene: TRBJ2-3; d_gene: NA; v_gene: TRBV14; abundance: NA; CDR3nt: TGTGCCAGCAGCCAAGTGGCGCTAGTGGGGGCAAGCACAGATACGCAGTATTTT; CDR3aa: CASSQVALVGASTDTQYF
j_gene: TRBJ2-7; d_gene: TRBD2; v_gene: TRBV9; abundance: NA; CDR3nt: TGTGCCAGCAGCGTCGGCGCGGGGGATCTCTTCAGCTCCTACGAGCAGTACTTC; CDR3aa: CASSVGAGDLFSSYEQYF
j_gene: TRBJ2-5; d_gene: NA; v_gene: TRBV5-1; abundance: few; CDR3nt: TGCGCCAGCAGCTTTGGCCAGTGGGGGGTCAAAGAGACCCAGTACTTC; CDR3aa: CASSFGQWGVKETQYF
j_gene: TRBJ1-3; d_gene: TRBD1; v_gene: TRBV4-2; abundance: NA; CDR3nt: TGTGCCAGCAGCCAGGACAGGGGTTCTGGAAACACCATATATTTT; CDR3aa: CASSQDRGSGNTIYF
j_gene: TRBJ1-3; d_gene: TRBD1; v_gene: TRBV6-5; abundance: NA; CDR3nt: TGTGCCAGCAGCTTGGTAGGGGGCGGAAACACCATATATTTT; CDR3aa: CASSLVGGGNTIYF
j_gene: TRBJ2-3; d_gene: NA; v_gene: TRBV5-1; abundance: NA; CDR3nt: TGCGCCAGCAGCTTCTTTGCCCAGAGGACAGATACGCAGTATTTT; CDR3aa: CASSFFAQRTDTQYF
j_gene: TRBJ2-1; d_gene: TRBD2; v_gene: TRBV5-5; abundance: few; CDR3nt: TGTGCCAGCAGCTTGTCTAGCGGCGGCAATGAGCAGTTCTTC; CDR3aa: CASSLSSGGNEQFF
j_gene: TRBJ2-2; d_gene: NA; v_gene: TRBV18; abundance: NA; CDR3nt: TGTGCCAGCTCACCAACGAGGAAAGTAGCGAACACCGGGGAGCTGTTTTTT; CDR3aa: CASSPTRKVANTGELFF
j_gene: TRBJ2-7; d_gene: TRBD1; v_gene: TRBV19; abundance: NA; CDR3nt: TGTGCCAGTAGTTCCTACAGGGGGCGCTACGAGCAGTACTTC; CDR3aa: CASSSYRGRYEQYF
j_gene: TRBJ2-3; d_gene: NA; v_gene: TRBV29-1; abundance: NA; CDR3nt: TGCAGCGTTGAAGGGGGCGATACGCAGTATTTT; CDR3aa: CSVEGGDTQYF
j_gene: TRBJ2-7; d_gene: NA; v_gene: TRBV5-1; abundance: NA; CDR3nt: TGCGCCAGCACCAGTCGGGGGGAGCAGTACTTC; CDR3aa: CASTSRGEQYF